This T cell receptor (beta chain) derives from a study of cytomegalovirus exposure and HLA in healthy donors. Study conclusions and caveats: Later analysis reportedly placed an Asian-associated ancestry cluster below the approximately 730-donor mean in N-insertions. The authors later found TCR association rates varying by HLA locus, with DRB1 most and HLA-C fewest. A missense DCLRE1C variant was associated with V- and J-gene trimming of TCR beta chains in a later analysis, and an independent cohort replicated the association.

With regard to this clone: Its antigen is unidentified.

Primers for the PCR totalled 60 Vbeta and 13 Jbeta. The data were produced by immunoSEQ multiplex PCR, yet TCRdb's version contains in-frame clones alone and is incomplete. The sample lists some 130,000 clones; roughly 70% were seen once. This TCR was recovered from a man aged 35-49 years in good health and CMV-seronegative. The specimen sequenced was PBMCs.

The CDR3 nucleotides are TGTGCCAGCAGCATCCGCAAAACAGGGCGAAGAGCAACTAATGAAAAACTGTTTTTT. It is translated as CASSIRKTGRRATNEKLFF. The chain links TRBV7-9 to TRBJ1-4; possibly TRBD1 for D (6 bases). Germline assignment: CDR1 SEHNR and CDR2 FQNEAQ (reference sequence). V was pared by 5 bases and J by 0 bases, with 22 bases between. CDR3 size: 19 residues.